This TCR beta chain was profiled in a study of cytotoxic CD8 clonotypes in ibrutinib-treated CLL. Using immunoSEQ multiplex PCR, the repertoire was profiled, and TCRdb retains in-frame clones only, with some absent. The table records just over 35,000 clones, roughly two thirds of them present only once. The CDR3 totals 13 residues. From germline, CDR1 is MNHNS and CDR2 SASEGT. V was clipped by 4 bases and J by 4 bases, with 11 bases between them. The input for sequencing was PBMCs, taken at disease progression, from a patient treated with ibrutinib. This chain connects TRBV6-1 to TRBJ2-7, with D perhaps matching TRBD2 (5 bases). This sequence was found in a human donor with chronic lymphocytic leukemia. The CDR3 nucleotides read TGTGCCAGCAGTGCCCCGGGATATTACGAGCAGTACTTC. The encoded protein is CASSAPGYYEQYF.